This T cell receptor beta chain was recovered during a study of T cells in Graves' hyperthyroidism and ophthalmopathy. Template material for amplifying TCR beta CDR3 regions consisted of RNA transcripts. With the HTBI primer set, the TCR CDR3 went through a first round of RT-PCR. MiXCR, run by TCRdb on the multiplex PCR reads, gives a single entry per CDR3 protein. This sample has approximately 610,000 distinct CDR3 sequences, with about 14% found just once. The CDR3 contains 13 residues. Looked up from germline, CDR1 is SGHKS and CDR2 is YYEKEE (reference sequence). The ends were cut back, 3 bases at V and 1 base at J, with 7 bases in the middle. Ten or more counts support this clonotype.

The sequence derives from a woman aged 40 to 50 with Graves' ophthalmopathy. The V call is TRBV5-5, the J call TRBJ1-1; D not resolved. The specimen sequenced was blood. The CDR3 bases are TGTGCCAGCAGCTATACTAAGAACACTGAAGCTTTCTTT. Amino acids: CASSYTKNTEAFF.